This T cell receptor beta chain was obtained from a study of blood T cell repertoires in COVID-19. Per the original methods: For nucleated cells, counts were estimated from reference gene primer amplification. The protocol was immunoSEQ multiplex PCR, while the TCRdb copy is restricted to in-frame clones and leaves out a portion. V, J and clone size reflect that table, while D and trimming were determined from the DNA. The data show 450,000 or so clones, approximately 90% seen once. The CDR3 covers 13 residues. From germline, CDR1 is SQVTM and CDR2 ANQGSEA. V was trimmed by 6 bases and J by 3 bases, leaving 12 bases between them.

This chain links TRBV29-1 with TRBJ2-1; perhaps TRBD2 as D (5 bases). The sample taken for sequencing was peripheral blood. This TCR was sampled from a man aged 18 to 30 with COVID-19, enrolled during active disease. In DNA, the CDR3 is TGCAGCGTCCCCGTCGAGGGCTACAATGAGCAGTTCTTC. Translation: CSVPVEGYNEQFF.